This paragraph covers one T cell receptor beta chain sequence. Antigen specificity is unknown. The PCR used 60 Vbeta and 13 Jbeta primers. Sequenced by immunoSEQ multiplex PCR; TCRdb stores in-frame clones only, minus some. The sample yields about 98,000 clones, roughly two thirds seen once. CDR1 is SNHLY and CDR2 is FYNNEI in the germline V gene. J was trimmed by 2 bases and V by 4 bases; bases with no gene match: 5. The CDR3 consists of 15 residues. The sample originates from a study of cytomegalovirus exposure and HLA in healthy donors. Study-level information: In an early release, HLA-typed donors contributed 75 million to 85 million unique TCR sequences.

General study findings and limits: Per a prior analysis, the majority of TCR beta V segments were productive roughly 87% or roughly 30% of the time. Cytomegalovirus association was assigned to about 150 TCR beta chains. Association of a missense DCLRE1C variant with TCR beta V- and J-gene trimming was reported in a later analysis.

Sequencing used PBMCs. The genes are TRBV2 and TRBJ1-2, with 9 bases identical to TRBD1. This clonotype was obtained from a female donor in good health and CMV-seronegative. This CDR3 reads CASSGGGTGNYGYTF. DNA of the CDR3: TGTGCCAGCAGTGGAGGCGGGACAGGGAACTATGGCTACACCTTC.